This T cell receptor beta chain was identified during a study of vaccination and CD4 T cells after COVID-19. Whole-study context: All convalescent patients were nasal swab PCR positive for SARS-CoV-2; several had mild and one severe disease. Timing of post-vaccine sample collection was a median 72 days after dose two, with a range of 14 to 241. Overlapping spike peptides of SARS-CoV-2, HCoV-NL63, HCoV-OC43 and HCoV-229E were used, and cells were stimulated with them.

The study sequenced cultured CD4+ T cell DNA using the Oncomine TCR Beta short-read assay. From cultured CD4+ T cells, genomic DNA was extracted. Via MiXCR, TCRdb re-called the PCR reads, giving one row per CDR3 protein. This sample has 7,800 or so distinct CDR3 sequences, with approximately 55% found just once. Treatment of the sample: approximately 10-day PBMC culture with coronavirus spike peptide pools or control peptides (ViraFEST assay). This clonotype was found a few times. Its antigen is not known. V was trimmed by 0 bases and J by 5 bases, leaving 16 bases between them. The length of the CDR3 is 15 residues. Germline CDR1 is DFQATT and CDR2 is SNEGSKA (reference sequence).

The clonotype originates from a human donor who had recovered from COVID-19. The chain carries TRBV20-1 and TRBJ1-1, with TRBD1 as a possible D gene (6 bases). The sequenced sample consisted of CD4+ T cells from blood, cultured in vitro. DNA of the CDR3: TGCAGTGCTAGAGATCCTTGGGGGCATCTAACTGAAGCTTTCTTT. The encoded protein is CSARDPWGHLTEAFF.